The 29 T cell receptor beta chains given below trace back to one sample, sequenced in a study of beta chain features in type 1 diabetes (dated by TCRdb to the late 2010s). Libraries came from the immunoSEQ multiplex PCR assay. The entire amount of isolated RNA was reverse transcribed using the High Capacity cDNA Reverse Transcription Kit, so the sequenced TCRB transcripts were expressed ones. The clones in this table, taken by TCRdb from immuneACCESS, are in-frame only. Not every clone is retained; where verified, under half of the shortfall comes from an unresolved V gene, and the cause of the rest is unknown. The sample has 250,000 to 350,000 clones on record, 14% of them singletons. 0.015% to 0.02% of the sample goes to the ten largest clones. These TCRs are of unknown antigen specificity. The study at large found these results: In all four CD4+ subsets, TCRB CDR3 length was moderately but significantly shorter in type 1 diabetes patients.

The sample was naive CD4+ T cells from blood. This specimen's cell subset or site label, per the study, means: true naive CD4+ T cells. The receptors derive from a man younger than 45 with type 1 diabetes.

In nucleotides, the CDR3 is TGCGCCAGCGGAGGAACGCAAGATACGCAGTATTTT. It encodes CASGGTQDTQYF. V is TRBV4-1 and J is TRBJ2-3, with D possibly matching TRBD2 (5 bases). Germline V gives CDR1 MGHRA, CDR2 YSYEKL. Trimming pared 8 bases from V and 5 bases from J, leaving 11 bases between. The CDR3 loop spans 12 amino acids.

The chain couples TRBV4-2 to TRBJ2-7, with 9 positions matching TRBD1. V shed 3 bases, J shed 8 bases, and the junction held 14 bases outside the gene matches. CDR1 and CDR2 from the germline V gene are LGHNA and YNFKEQ. This CDR3 is built from 16 residues. In DNA, the CDR3 is TGTGCCAGCAGCCAGACGGGACAGGGTATTTCCCTAAAGCAGTACTTC. Its protein is CASSQTGQGISLKQYF.

The chain has TRBV6-6 and TRBJ2-1; 8 bases line up with TRBD1. Trimming took 8 bases from V and 7 from J; bases not matched to a gene: 7. The CDR3 extends over 13 amino acids. CDR1 and CDR2 from the germline V gene are MNHNY and SVGAGI (reference sequence). The CDR3 nucleotides are TGTGCCAGCGGTCGGACAGGGAGGAATGAGCAGTTCTTC. Amino acid sequence: CASGRTGRNEQFF.

The genes are TRBV5-4 and TRBJ2-5, with 10 bases lining up with TRBD2. The DNA matches TRBJ2-7 better at its end, which makes the J call doubtful. The CDR3 sequence is 16 residues long. The germline gives CDR1 SGHNT, CDR2 YYREEE (reference sequence). CDR3 sequence: CASSSPAGGPSYEQYF. In DNA, the CDR3 is TGTGCCAGCAGCTCCCCAGCGGGAGGGCCCTCCTACGAGCAGTACTTC.

The chain carries TRBV6-5 and TRBJ1-3; D is unclear. The length of the CDR3 is 14 residues. Trimming took off 4 bases at V and 0 bases at J, with 7 bases between the two ends. CDR1 and CDR2 from the germline V gene are MNHEY and SVGAGI. The CDR3 loop is CASSSSDSGNTIYF. The DNA for the CDR3 is TGTGCCAGCAGTTCATCAGACTCTGGAAACACCATATATTTT.

This chain connects TRBV11-2 to TRBJ2-7; D might be TRBD2 (6 bases). The CDR3 runs to 13 residues. Germline CDR1 SGHAT, CDR2 FQNNGV. Trimming took off 4 bases at V and 6 bases at J, with 13 bases between the two ends. The CDR3 loop is CASSSKGEAEQYF. The CDR3 DNA sequence: TGTGCCAGCAGCTCCAAAGGGGAGGCCGAGCAGTACTTC.

This clone was seen only a few times. The chain joins TRBV19 to TRBJ2-7; a possible D gene is TRBD2 (5 bases). The germline V gene encodes CDR1 LNHDA and CDR2 SQIVND (reference sequence). Between the trimmed V and J ends, which lost 5 bases and 6 bases, there was a span of 8 bases. The CDR3 is 11 amino acids. The CDR3: CASSPGLEQYF. For the CDR3, the DNA is TGTGCCAGTAGTCCTGGACTCGAGCAGTACTTC.

This chain joins TRBV6-4 and TRBJ2-2; D not resolved. CDR1 and CDR2 from the germline V gene are MRHNA and SNTAGT. CDR3 size: 13 residues. V was trimmed by 8 bases and J by 7 bases, leaving 14 bases between them. CDR3 residues: CASSPEEYGELFF. In nucleotides, the CDR3 is TGTGCCAGCTCCCCCGAGGAGTACGGGGAGCTGTTTTTT.

V usage is TRBV6-1 and J usage is TRBJ2-7, with TRBD2 identical over 12 bases. CDR3 length: 15 residues. Germline trimming cut 7 bases from V and 4 bases from J; bases unmatched to any gene: 8. The germline gives CDR1 MNHNS, CDR2 SASEGT. The CDR3: CASMASGRGPYEQYF. CDR3 nucleotide sequence: TGTGCCAGCATGGCTAGCGGGAGGGGCCCATACGAGCAGTACTTC.

This clone was observed a handful of times. The chain uses TRBV4-3 and TRBJ1-1; D is ambiguous. The CDR3 consists of 16 residues. V was trimmed by 0 bases and J by 3 bases, leaving 14 bases between them. CDR1 and CDR2 from the germline V gene are LGHNA and YSLEER. The CDR3 sequence is CASSQDGGVRYTEAFF. The CDR3 DNA follows: TGCGCCAGCAGCCAAGACGGAGGAGTTCGGTACACTGAAGCTTTCTTT.

The CDR3: CSVRGGTSGRGDTQYF. The CDR3 DNA reads TGCAGCGTGAGAGGGGGGACTAGCGGGAGAGGGGATACGCAGTATTTT. The gene calls are TRBV29-1 and TRBJ2-3; the match to TRBD2 covers 14 bases. J was trimmed by 6 bases and V by 6 bases; bases with no gene match: 11. There are 16 residues in the CDR3. CDR1 is SQVTM and CDR2 is ANQGSEA in the germline V gene.

The CDR3 sequence is CASSTSVPDTQYF. In DNA form, the CDR3 reads TGTGCCAGCAGCACTAGCGTACCAGATACGCAGTATTTT. The chain recombines TRBV14 with TRBJ2-3, with 7 bases identical to TRBD2. The germline gives CDR1 SGHDN, CDR2 FVKESK. V was pared by 5 bases and J by 4 bases, with 3 bases of the junction left unmatched. This CDR3 has 13 amino acids.

This chain connects TRBV5-1 to TRBJ2-7, with TRBD1 matching 7 bases. CDR1 is SGHRS, CDR2 YFSETQ, per germline. The CDR3 is 15 amino acids. J gave up 2 bases and V 0 bases, and 5 bases lay outside the gene matches. The CDR3 is CASSLETGEPYEQYF. The CDR3 DNA reads as TGCGCCAGCAGCTTGGAAACAGGGGAACCCTACGAGCAGTACTTC.

This clone was seen a few times. The J gene is TRBJ2-1, the V gene TRBV20-1; no clear D. Germline CDR1 DFQATT, CDR2 SNEGSKA (reference sequence). This CDR3 comprises 11 residues. With 6 bases removed from V and 6 bases from J, the gap between germline ends came to 9 bases. CDR3 sequence (DNA): TGCAGTGCCCCAGAGCGCAATGAGCAGTTCTTC. Its protein product is CSAPERNEQFF.

The genes are TRBV9 and TRBJ2-3, with D perhaps matching TRBD2 (6 bases). CDR1 SGDLS and CDR2 YYNGEE come from the germline V gene. Trimming cost V 1 base and J 1 base, with 22 bases left between them. The CDR3 totals 19 residues. In DNA form, the CDR3 reads TGTGCCAGCAGCGTAAGTGGGGGGATAGCGGCCCTCCGCACAGATACGCAGTATTTT. It yields the protein CASSVSGGIAALRTDTQYF.

The chain couples TRBV6-1 to TRBJ2-7; 9 nucleotides align to TRBD2. V lost 8 bases, J lost 5 bases, and 10 bases stayed unmatched. Germline loops: CDR1 MNHNS, CDR2 SASEGT. The CDR3 extends over 14 amino acids. DNA for the CDR3: TGTGCCAGCTTGACTAGCGGCATTTCGGACGAGCAGTACTTC. Encoded protein: CASLTSGISDEQYF.

A few counts support this clone. The chain is built from TRBV9 and TRBJ1-1, with TRBD1 as a possible D gene (6 bases). Germline CDR1 and CDR2: SGDLS and YYNGEE. Trimming removed 6 bases at V and 1 base at J, with 10 bases between. CDR3 length: 13 amino acids. CDR3 loop: CASTRDTNTEAFF. The CDR3 nucleotides read TGTGCCAGCACCCGGGACACGAACACTGAAGCTTTCTTT.

The rearrangement joins TRBV7-9 to TRBJ2-5; D remains ambiguous. CDR3 length: 14 residues. Per the germline V gene, CDR1 is SEHNR and CDR2 is FQNEAQ (reference sequence). V was pared by 2 bases and J by 5 bases, with 12 bases between. The CDR3 protein is CASSLNTRWETQYF. For the CDR3, the DNA is TGTGCCAGCAGCTTAAATACTCGCTGGGAGACCCAGTACTTC. The full variable domain, rest sourced from reference TRBV7-9 and TRBJ2-5, is DTGVSQNPRHKITKRGQNVTFRCDPISEHNRLYWYRQTLGQGPEFLTYFQNEAQLEKSRLLSDRFSAERPKGSFSTLEIQRTEQGDSAMYLCASSLNTRWETQYFGPGTRLLVL.

J is TRBJ2-2 and V is TRBV29-1, with D perhaps TRBD1 (6 bases). Germline V lookup: CDR1 SQVTM, CDR2 ANQGSEA. CDR3 length: 13 residues. The V end lost 4 bases, the J end lost 3 bases, and 9 bases lay between the germline ends. The DNA for the CDR3 is TGCAGCGTTGGGAGGACAGACACCGGGGAGCTGTTTTTT. Translation gives CSVGRTDTGELFF.

The chain combines TRBV7-9 with TRBJ1-5; D may be TRBD1 (6 bases). Germline lookup yields CDR1 SEHNR and CDR2 FQNEAQ (reference sequence). CDR3 length equals 14 residues. V gave up 4 bases and J gave up 7 bases, with 14 bases separating them. Written as DNA, the CDR3 is TGTGCCAGCAGCTCCCAGTCGGGGGGCCAGCCCCAGCATTTT. It codes for CASSSQSGGQPQHF.

The table lists this clone with a few counts. The chain has TRBV4-1 and TRBJ2-1, with 10 positions matching TRBD2. The junction had 9 bases not matched to a gene; V was cut back by 4 bases and J by 0 bases. In germline, CDR1 is MGHRA, CDR2 YSYEKL. The CDR3 consists of 18 residues. Here the CDR3 reads CASSRSYSGRVSYNEQFF. The CDR3, as DNA: TGCGCCAGCAGCCGCTCATACAGCGGGAGGGTCTCCTACAATGAGCAGTTCTTC.

This clone was observed a handful of times. This sequence joins TRBV7-8 and TRBJ1-4; D is unclear. Germline V CDR1 and CDR2: SGHVS, FQNEAQ. Between the trimmed V and J ends, which lost 5 bases and 0 bases, there was a span of 13 bases. CDR3 length equals 16 residues. CDR3 nucleotide sequence: TGTGCCAGCAGCCCCTTAGTGATCACAACTAATGAAAAACTGTTTTTT. Translation: CASSPLVITTNEKLFF.

This clone turned up a few times. The rearrangement links TRBV4-3 to TRBJ2-3; a weak D match, TRBD1 (5 bases). This CDR3 comprises 17 residues. CDR1 LGHNA and CDR2 YSLEER come from the germline V gene. The V end was cut by 0 bases, the J end by 4 bases, with 17 bases between. The CDR3: CASSQDSDTATADTQYF. CDR3 DNA: TGCGCCAGCAGCCAAGATTCGGACACAGCTACCGCAGATACGCAGTATTTT.

This chain links TRBV7-6 with TRBJ2-7; possible D gene TRBD1, 5 bases. The CDR3 totals 15 residues. V lost 6 bases to trimming and J lost 0 bases, with 15 bases between them. From germline, CDR1 is SGHVS and CDR2 FNYEAQ. CDR3 nucleotide sequence: TGTGCCAGCAGTACCACACAGGACCCCTCCTACGAGCAGTACTTC. Encoded protein: CASSTTQDPSYEQYF.

This clone was observed a handful of times. CDR3 sequence (DNA): TGTGCCACCAGCAGAGATCGGAGTGCTAGCACAGATACGCAGTATTTT. Its translation: CATSRDRSASTDTQYF. The chain carries TRBV15 and TRBJ2-3; D unresolved. CDR3 length: 16 amino acids. V was pared by 0 bases and J by 0 bases, with 10 bases between. Germline assignment: CDR1 LNHNV and CDR2 YYDKDF (reference sequence).

This clone came up a few times. CDR3 sequence reads: CASSYLAGAYNEQFF. For the CDR3, the DNA is TGTGCCAGCAGTTACCTAGCGGGAGCATACAATGAGCAGTTCTTC. This chain joins TRBV27 and TRBJ2-1; 10 bases align to TRBD2. The CDR3 has 15 amino acids. J gave up 4 bases and V 4 bases, and 4 bases lay outside the gene matches. Per germline, CDR1 MNHEY and CDR2 SMNVEV (reference sequence).

This clone showed up just a few times. This sequence joins TRBV5-5 and TRBJ2-3; D gene unclear. CDR1 and CDR2 from the germline V gene are SGHKS and YYEKEE (reference sequence). This CDR3 comprises 14 residues. The V and J ends lost 4 bases and 2 bases respectively, with 11 bases between them. CDR3 nucleotides: TGTGCCAGCAGCGCTAACAGCCTCACAGATACGCAGTATTTT. Translation: CASSANSLTDTQYF.

V gene TRBV4-3 combines with J gene TRBJ1-5; D call uncertain. Between the trimmed V and J ends, which lost 0 bases and 6 bases, there was a span of 6 bases. The CDR3 loop spans 13 amino acids. Germline V gives CDR1 LGHNA, CDR2 YSLEER. The CDR3 DNA sequence: TGCGCCAGCAGCCAAGACCGTTTTCAGCCCCAGCATTTT. It codes for CASSQDRFQPQHF.

The chain couples TRBV28 to TRBJ1-2; D not resolved. The germline V and J ends were trimmed by 6 bases and 7 bases, with 18 bases remaining between them. CDR1 and CDR2 (germline): MDHEN, SYDVKM. The CDR3 sequence is 14 residues long. The CDR3 region is CASRGIDRFSGYTF. CDR3 coding DNA: TGTGCCAGCAGGGGCATCGACCGATTTTCTGGCTACACCTTC.